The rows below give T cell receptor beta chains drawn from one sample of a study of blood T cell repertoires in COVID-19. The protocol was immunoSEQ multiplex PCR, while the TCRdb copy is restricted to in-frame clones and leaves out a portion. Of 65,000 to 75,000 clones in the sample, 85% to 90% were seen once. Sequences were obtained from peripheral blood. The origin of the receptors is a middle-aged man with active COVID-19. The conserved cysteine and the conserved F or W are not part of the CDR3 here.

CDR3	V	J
ASGGGAGRGQPQH	TRBV27	TRBJ1-5
ASSRTGGSREQY	TRBV19	TRBJ2-7
AISRTGTGDQPQH	TRBV10-3	TRBJ1-5
ASSNTGATNEKLF	TRBV5-1	TRBJ1-4
ASSGTGNPGELF	TRBV6-2/TRBV6-3	TRBJ2-2
ATSDQMTRGREGRNEQF	TRBV24-1	TRBJ2-1
ASSVASGAGEQY	TRBV9	TRBJ2-7
ASSVTAGGHNGELF	TRBV18	TRBJ2-2
SVRTRTNEKLF	TRBV29-1	TRBJ1-4
ASSIDQGGPYNEQF	TRBV19	TRBJ2-1
ASSLSSGMNTEAF	TRBV7-8	TRBJ1-1
ASSSRTIGPDTIY	TRBV28	TRBJ1-3
ASSPNSGRGDTQY	TRBV19	TRBJ2-3
ATSDRGDTGELF	TRBV24-1	TRBJ2-2
ASSTQGEKLF	TRBV18	TRBJ1-4
ASSQGQVVGEQY	TRBV5-1	TRBJ2-7
ASSLAPSGRASEQF	TRBV5-1	TRBJ2-1
ASSITGPGNTIY	TRBV19	TRBJ1-3
ASSLGGQKKAF	TRBV12-3/TRBV12-4	TRBJ1-1
ASSPTSLGTQY	TRBV12-3/TRBV12-4	TRBJ2-5
ASGEPGSRQGIADTQY	TRBV12-5	TRBJ2-3
ASSAMGGNQPQH	TRBV7-2	TRBJ1-5
ASSYSGGTGPL	TRBV6-5	TRBJ2-1
ASSLDQAGDSTDTQY	TRBV7-9	TRBJ2-3
ASSPWTGSLTDTQY	TRBV9	TRBJ2-3
ASCRGGYEQY	TRBV6-2/TRBV6-3	TRBJ2-7
ASRRAWTGDQPQH	TRBV6-5	TRBJ1-5
ASSPRVDSYNEQF	TRBV18	TRBJ2-1
ASSQDGTDYEQY	TRBV4-3	TRBJ2-7
ASSQGPAGGHSSSTDTQY	TRBV4-3	TRBJ2-3
AISESSSGSGNEQF	TRBV10-3	TRBJ2-1
ASSDRGSTGELF	TRBV6-1	TRBJ2-2
ASSTVEPWGLTVSYEQY	TRBV21-1	TRBJ2-7
ASSPSGVREKLF	TRBV19	TRBJ1-4
ASSSGTANSPLH	TRBV7-2	TRBJ1-6
ASKPDGDNSPLH	TRBV2	TRBJ1-6
ASGPGAVRSPLH	TRBV6-5	TRBJ1-6
ASSPGTSGSYNEQF	TRBV18	TRBJ2-1
ASSLKTGRNTEAF	TRBV5-1	TRBJ1-1
ASTNPLQPQH	TRBV19	TRBJ1-5
ASTPRDSRKNIQY	TRBV19	TRBJ2-4
ASSLSQGNEQY	TRBV27	TRBJ2-7
ASSSPSGENTEAF	TRBV5-1	TRBJ1-1
ASSLTANTEAF	TRBV3-1/TRBV3-2	TRBJ1-1
ASRSGGATDTQY	TRBV9	TRBJ2-3
ASSYRATGSETQY	TRBV25-1	TRBJ2-5
ASRSGGSYNEQF	TRBV11-3	TRBJ2-1
ASSRSGGADTQY	TRBV7-9	TRBJ2-3
ASSFLAGPYEQY	TRBV7-3	TRBJ2-7
ASSGTGGGNTIY	TRBV28	TRBJ1-3
ASSEGQGWTEAF	TRBV5-1	TRBJ1-1
ASSSRTSGGAETQY	TRBV5-1	TRBJ2-5
AWRGGAAKETQY	TRBV30	TRBJ2-5
ASSFRGPGELF	TRBV5-1	TRBJ2-2